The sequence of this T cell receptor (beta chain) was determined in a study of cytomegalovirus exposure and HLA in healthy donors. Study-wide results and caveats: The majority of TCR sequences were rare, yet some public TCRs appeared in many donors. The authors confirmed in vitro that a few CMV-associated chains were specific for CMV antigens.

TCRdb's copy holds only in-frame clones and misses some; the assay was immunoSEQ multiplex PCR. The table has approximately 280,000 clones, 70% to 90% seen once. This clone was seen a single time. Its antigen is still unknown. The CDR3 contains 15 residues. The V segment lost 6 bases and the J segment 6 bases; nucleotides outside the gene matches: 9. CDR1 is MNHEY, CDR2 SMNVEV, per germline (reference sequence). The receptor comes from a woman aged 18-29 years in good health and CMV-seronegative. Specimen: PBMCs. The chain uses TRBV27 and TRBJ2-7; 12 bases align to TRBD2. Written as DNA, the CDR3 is TGTGCCAGCAGACCGACTAGCGGGAGAACCGTCGAGCAGTACTTC. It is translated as CASRPTSGRTVEQYF.